One sample yielded the 19 T cell receptor beta chains listed below, sequenced in a study of CD8+CD57+ T cells in acquired aplastic anemia. The TCR beta profiling, which covered VDJ combination and CDR3 sequence, was carried out using genomic DNA as the template. Each CDR3 protein is one row after TCRdb ran MiXCR on the reads. The sample holds hundreds of thousands of distinct CDR3 sequences, around 43% seen once. Sequenced patients had shown CD8+CD57+ cell expansion by flow cytometry. The specimen sequenced was sorted CD4+, CD8+, or CD8+CD57+ T cells (not recorded which) from PBMCs. These TCRs come from a human donor with aplastic anemia.

This clonotype occurred many times. The rearrangement links TRBV20-1 to TRBJ2-7, with TRBD2 as a possible D gene (7 bases). This CDR3 has 15 residues. The germline CDR1 and CDR2 sequences are DFQATT and SNEGSKA (reference sequence). Trimming shortened V by 0 bases and J by 3 bases, and 15 bases separated the two germline ends. DNA of the CDR3: TGCAGTGCTAGAGACCGGGGGGCTAGTGACTACGAGCAGTACTTC. Amino acids: CSARDRGASDYEQYF.

This clonotype has a single count. V usage is TRBV10-3 and J usage is TRBJ1-6; the match to TRBD1 covers 7 bases. Germline CDR1 is ENHRY and CDR2 is SYGVKD. The CDR3 contains 14 residues. V lost 0 bases, J lost 10 bases, and 3 bases stayed unmatched. In DNA form, the CDR3 reads TGTGCCATCAGTGAGTCGACAGGGTCATCACCCCTCCACTTT. It codes for CAISESTGSSPLHF.

The gene calls are TRBV2 and TRBJ2-1; the D call may be TRBD1 or TRBD2 (5 bases each). Germline V CDR1 and CDR2: SNHLY, FYNNEI. The CDR3 loop spans 16 amino acids. V lost 0 bases, J lost 12 bases, and 21 bases lay in between. CDR3 loop: CASSEALERTSPGQFF. The CDR3 DNA is TGTGCCAGCAGTGAAGCGTTAGAGCGGACAAGCCCGGGGCAGTTCTTC.

The J gene is TRBJ2-1, the V gene TRBV4-3; 13 nucleotides line up with TRBD2. The CDR3 consists of 18 residues. V shed 4 bases, J shed 2 bases, and the junction held 8 bases outside the gene matches. CDR1 is LGHNA and CDR2 is YSLEER in the germline V gene. CDR3 DNA: TGCGCCAGCAGCCTCGGGACTAGCGGGGTGGTGGCCTACAATGAGCAGTTCTTC. As protein: CASSLGTSGVVAYNEQFF.

This chain uses TRBV10-3 with TRBJ1-2, with a weak D call TRBD1 (5 bases). V gave up 4 bases and J gave up 5 bases, with 17 bases separating them. The CDR3 extends over 15 amino acids. CDR1 and CDR2 (germline): ENHRY, SYGVKD. CDR3 sequence (DNA): TGTGCCATCAGTGGAAGGGGATCCAGTCAGTATGGCTACACCTTC. It specifies CAISGRGSSQYGYTF.

The chain employs TRBV15 and TRBJ1-1, with a weak D call TRBD1 (6 bases). Between the trimmed V and J ends, which lost 1 base and 5 bases, there was a span of 11 bases. The CDR3 has 14 amino acids. Germline loops: CDR1 LNHNV, CDR2 YYDKDF (reference sequence). The CDR3 loop reads CATSRGTVRTEAFF. CDR3 sequence (DNA): TGTGCCACCAGCAGAGGGACAGTGAGAACTGAAGCTTTCTTT.

The chain employs TRBV25-1 and TRBJ1-5; tentative D call: TRBD1 (5 bases). Germline CDR1 MGHDK, CDR2 SYGVNS. The CDR3 covers 14 residues. Trimming stripped 1 base from V and 6 bases from J, with 10 bases between. CDR3 nucleotide sequence: TGTGCCAGCAGTGAATTTGGGGGTAGTCAGCCCCAGCATTTT. It specifies CASSEFGGSQPQHF. Filled out from reference TRBV25-1 and TRBJ1-5, the complete variable domain reads EADIYQTPRYLVIGTGKKITLECSQTMGHDKMYWYQQDPGMELHLIHYSYGVNSTEKGDLSSESTVSRIRTEHFPLTLESARPSHTSQYLCASSEFGGSQPQHFGDGTRLSIL.

The rearrangement joins TRBV7-2 to TRBJ1-1; D might be TRBD1 (5 bases). This CDR3 is built from 14 residues. V lost 5 bases to trimming and J lost 4 bases, with 14 bases between them. From germline, CDR1 is SGHTA and CDR2 FQGNSA. CDR3 sequence (DNA): TGTGCCAGCAGCCTAGAGTCTGGGGGCACTGAAGCTTTCTTT. Its translation: CASSLESGGTEAFF.

The chain couples TRBV10-3 to TRBJ2-1, with D unclear. Germline CDR1 ENHRY, CDR2 SYGVKD. The CDR3 consists of 11 residues. The V end lost 6 bases, the J end lost 5 bases, and 5 bases lay between the germline ends. The CDR3 sequence is CAISANNEQFF. The CDR3, as DNA: TGTGCCATCAGCGCGAACAATGAGCAGTTCTTC.

The chain employs TRBV5-4 and TRBJ2-6; tentatively, D is TRBD1 (6 bases). Germline values: CDR1 SGHNT, CDR2 YYREEE (reference sequence). Trimming took off 5 bases at V and 1 base at J, with 10 bases between the two ends. The CDR3 has 15 amino acids. CDR3 region: CASRDTGSGANVLTF. The CDR3 DNA sequence: TGTGCCAGCAGGGATACAGGGTCTGGGGCCAACGTCCTGACTTTC. The whole variable domain, remainder taken from reference TRBV5-4 and TRBJ2-6, is ETGVTQSPTHLIKTRGQQVTLRCSSQSGHNTVSWYQQALGQGPQFIFQYYREEENGRGNFPPRFSGLQFPNYSSELNVNALELDDSALYLCASRDTGSGANVLTFGAGSRLTVL.

CDR3 amino acids: CASSDGGTSSYEQYF. The CDR3 nucleotides read TGCGCCAGCAGTGATGGCGGGACAAGCTCCTACGAGCAGTACTTC. The V call is TRBV10-1, the J call TRBJ2-7; D assignment may be TRBD1 or TRBD2 (6 bases each). V lost 3 bases, J lost 0 bases, and 12 bases lay in between. The CDR3 extends over 15 amino acids. Germline V CDR1 and CDR2: WNHNN, SYGVQD (reference sequence).

The chain is built from TRBV19 and TRBJ1-5; D is ambiguous. The CDR3 runs 15 residues. The ends were cut back, 5 bases at V and 2 bases at J, with 13 bases in the middle. Germline CDR1 and CDR2: LNHDA and SQIVND (reference sequence). The DNA for the CDR3 is TGTGCCAGTAGTTACCAAGGTGGGCGCAATCAGCCCCAGCATTTT. Translated, it gives CASSYQGGRNQPQHF.

The chain links TRBV5-1 to TRBJ1-1; 8 nucleotides align to TRBD1. Germline CDR1 SGHRS, CDR2 YFSETQ. Losses at the gene ends were 4 bases for V and 1 base for J; bases not matched to a gene: 9. The CDR3 is 16 amino acids. The CDR3 region is CASSLSGGGRNTEAFF. CDR3 sequence (DNA): TGCGCCAGCAGCCTCTCAGGGGGCGGCAGGAACACTGAAGCTTTCTTT.

This rearrangement joins TRBV20-1 to TRBJ2-7; no reliable D call. Germline CDR1 DFQATT, CDR2 SNEGSKA (reference sequence). V was cut by 1 base and J by 3 bases, with 10 bases left in between. The CDR3 has 13 amino acids. CDR3 DNA sequence: TGCAGTGCTAGAGCGGCACTGAACTACGAGCAGTACTTC. This encodes CSARAALNYEQYF.

This clonotype has a handful of counts. The chain has TRBV5-5 and TRBJ1-6; D is perhaps TRBD1 (5 bases). Deletions cut 0 bases from V and 1 base from J, with 20 bases between. Looked up from germline, CDR1 is SGHKS and CDR2 is YYEKEE (reference sequence). The CDR3 contains 20 residues. The CDR3 nucleotides are TGTGCCAGCAGCTTGGAACAGGAATTTTTATGGGCGTCCTATAATTCACCCCTCCACTTT. Its translation: CASSLEQEFLWASYNSPLHF.

This clonotype has only a few counts. This may be a read error, as it is one base from a much larger clone. The J gene is TRBJ1-1, the V gene TRBV6-4, with D hard to call. Germline CDR1 reads MRHNA; CDR2 reads SNTAGT. CDR3 size: 13 residues. V gave up 9 bases and J gave up 4 bases, with 15 bases separating them. The DNA for the CDR3 is TGTGCCAGAACTATCATGCAGAGCACTGAAGCTTTCTTT. Protein product: CARTIMQSTEAFF.

This clonotype was recorded at least ten times. The chain has TRBV10-3 and TRBJ2-3; 7 positions match TRBD1. The V segment lost 2 bases and the J segment 1 base; nucleotides outside the gene matches: 0. The length of the CDR3 is 14 residues. Germline loops: CDR1 ENHRY, CDR2 SYGVKD. Written as DNA, the CDR3 is TGTGCCATCAGTGAGGACAGGGGCACAGATACGCAGTATTTT. It is translated as CAISEDRGTDTQYF.

This clonotype was recorded a few times. This rearrangement joins TRBV7-8 to TRBJ2-7, with 14 bases that match TRBD2. In germline, CDR1 is SGHVS, CDR2 FQNEAQ. V dropped 11 bases and J dropped 3; count of bases not matched to a gene: 18. The CDR3 is made up of 18 amino acids. The CDR3: CAWSAPGLAGGLHYEQYF. CDR3 bases: TGTGCCTGGAGTGCCCCCGGACTAGCGGGAGGTCTGCACTACGAGCAGTACTTC.

This clonotype appeared a single time. The J gene is TRBJ1-6, the V gene TRBV5-6, with TRBD1 as a possible D gene (5 bases). The CDR3 is 14 residues long. Trimming cost V 5 bases and J 8 bases, with 14 bases left between them. Germline CDR1 reads SGHDT; CDR2 reads YYEEEE. CDR3 bases: TGTGCCAGCAGTCGGACCCTGGGGGATTCACCCCTCCACTTT. It yields the protein CASSRTLGDSPLHF.